This T cell receptor (beta chain) was observed in a study of post-analysis software for immune sequencing data. TCR beta cDNA libraries had unique molecular identifiers. TCRdb independently ran MiXCR on the PCR reads; one entry per CDR3 protein. The sample consists of 820,000 or so distinct CDR3 sequences, 53% of them appearing once. The clonotype was recovered from a girl between 10 and 17 years old with multiple sclerosis. Input material: blood.

The CDR3 loop is CASAGRMYQETQYF. In DNA form, the CDR3 reads TGTGCCAGCGCGGGGCGGATGTACCAAGAGACCCAGTACTTC. The chain carries TRBV12-3 or TRBV12-4 and TRBJ2-5, with TRBD2 as a possible D gene (6 bases). V gave up 8 bases and J gave up 0 bases, with 13 bases separating them. CDR3 length: 14 residues.